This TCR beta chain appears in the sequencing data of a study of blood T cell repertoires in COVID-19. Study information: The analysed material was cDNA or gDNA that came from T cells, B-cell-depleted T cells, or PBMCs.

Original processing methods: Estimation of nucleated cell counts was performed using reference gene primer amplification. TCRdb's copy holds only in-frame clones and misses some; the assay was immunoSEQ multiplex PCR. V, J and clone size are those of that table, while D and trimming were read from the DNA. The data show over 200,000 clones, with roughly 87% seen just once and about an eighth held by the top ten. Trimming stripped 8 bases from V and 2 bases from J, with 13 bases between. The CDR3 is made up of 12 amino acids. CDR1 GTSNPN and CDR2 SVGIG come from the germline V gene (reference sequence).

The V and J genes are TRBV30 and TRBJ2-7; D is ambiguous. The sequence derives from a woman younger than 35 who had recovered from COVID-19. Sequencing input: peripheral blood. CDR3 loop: CAAGDNTYEQYF. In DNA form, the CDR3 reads TGTGCCGCCGGCGACAACACCTACGAGCAGTACTTC.